Below are 18 T cell receptor beta chains sequenced from a single sample in a study of long-term antiretroviral therapy in people with HIV (dated by TCRdb to between 2020 and 2023). The immunoSEQ hsTCRB v3.0 assay was used at survey level resolution to sequence the TRB variable region. TCRdb's version of the immuneACCESS table is confined to in-frame rearrangements and falls short of the full clone set. An unresolved V gene accounts for under half of the shortfall where checked; the remainder is of unknown origin. This sample lists about 43,000 clones; over 90% were detected once. Of the sample, under 2.5% falls within the top ten clones. The sample was unsorted PBMCs, taken roughly 9.5 years after starting antiretroviral therapy. The receptors shown here come from a man aged 25 to 40 with HIV.

The chain recombines TRBV29-1 with TRBJ1-1; D not resolved. This CDR3 is 11 amino acids long. Germline V gives CDR1 SQVTM, CDR2 ANQGSEA. V lost 7 bases, J lost 11 bases, and 17 bases lay in between. The chain's CDR3 is CSAPTKGIAFF. DNA of the CDR3: TGCAGCGCCCCCACGAAGGGTATTGCTTTCTTT.

The V gene is TRBV7-6, the J gene TRBJ1-6; D is unclear. CDR1 SGHVS and CDR2 FNYEAQ come from the germline V gene. V was pared by 2 bases and J by 9 bases, with 8 bases between. The CDR3 extends over 13 amino acids. As DNA, the CDR3 is TGTGCCAGCAGCTTAACCAGCCTTTCACCCCTCCACTTT. Translation: CASSLTSLSPLHF.

The chain employs TRBV5-1 and TRBJ1-3; D unresolved. This CDR3 has 13 residues. Germline assignment: CDR1 SGHRS and CDR2 YFSETQ. V was shortened by 1 base and J by 4 bases, with 6 bases between the two germline ends. CDR3: CASSLTSGNTIYF. Here the CDR3 DNA reads TGCGCCAGCAGCTTGACCTCGGGAAACACCATATATTTT.

This sequence joins TRBV9 and TRBJ1-5, with TRBD1 matching 9 bases. Losses at the gene ends were 2 bases for V and 0 bases for J; bases not matched to a gene: 3. The germline CDR1 and CDR2 sequences are SGDLS and YYNGEE. The CDR3 runs to 16 residues. The CDR3 reads CASSVGQGDSNQPQHF. In DNA, the CDR3 is TGTGCCAGCAGCGTGGGACAGGGCGATAGCAATCAGCCCCAGCATTTT. The variable domain in full, completed from reference TRBV9 and TRBJ1-5, reads DSGVTQTPKHLITATGQRVTLRCSPRSGDLSVYWYQQSLDQGLQFLIQYYNGEERAKGNILERFSAQQFPDLHSELNLSSLELGDSALYFCASSVGQGDSNQPQHFGDGTRLSIL.

V is TRBV6-5 and J is TRBJ2-2; D gene uncertain. V lost 0 bases and J lost 6, with 8 bases in between. CDR3 size: 14 residues. Germline V gene sequence: CDR1 MNHEY, CDR2 SVGAGI. CDR3 nucleotides: TGTGCCAGCAGTTACTCGAACATCCCCGGGGAGCTGTTTTTT. This codes for CASSYSNIPGELFF.

The chain has TRBV10-2 and TRBJ1-1; D remains unclear. The CDR3 loop spans 13 amino acids. Trimming removed 9 bases from V and 2 bases from J, with 13 bases in between. Germline assignment: CDR1 WSHSY and CDR2 SAAADI. The CDR3 loop reads CASRDTANTEAFF. The CDR3 coding sequence is TGCGCCAGTAGAGATACTGCCAACACTGAAGCTTTCTTT.

A single count supports this clone. The rearrangement joins TRBV7-2 to TRBJ1-1; possibly TRBD1 for D (6 bases). V dropped 5 bases and J dropped 6 bases, with 19 bases sitting between them. Germline lookup yields CDR1 SGHTA and CDR2 FQGNSA. This CDR3 is 15 amino acids long. The CDR3 coding sequence is TGTGCCAGCAGCAATCTTTTGGGGGGGGCAGCTGAAGCTTTCTTT. The encoded protein is CASSNLLGGAAEAFF.

The rearrangement joins TRBV9 to TRBJ2-3, with 10 bases that match TRBD2. Germline V lookup: CDR1 SGDLS, CDR2 YYNGEE. V trimming: 4 bases; J trimming: 0 bases; junction bases outside the gene matches: 5. This CDR3 region has 16 residues. CDR3 nucleotide sequence: TGTGCCAGCAGCCAGACACTAGCGGGAAGCACAGATACGCAGTATTTT. This translates into CASSQTLAGSTDTQYF.

The rearrangement uses TRBV2 and TRBJ2-3; 7 positions agree with TRBD1. The CDR3 totals 13 residues. Germline V gene sequence: CDR1 SNHLY, CDR2 FYNNEI. The V and J ends lost 8 bases and 3 bases, in that order; junction bases with no gene match: 5. CDR3 sequence reads: CASADRATDTQYF. The CDR3 DNA reads as TGTGCCAGCGCAGACAGGGCTACAGATACGCAGTATTTT.

This chain uses TRBV28 with TRBJ1-2; 7 nucleotides align to TRBD1. CDR3 length: 14 residues. From germline, CDR1 is MDHEN and CDR2 SYDVKM. With 5 bases clipped from V and 6 bases from J, the junction kept 9 bases outside the gene matches. The DNA of the CDR3 is TGTGCCAGCAGTCCGCCCGACAGGGAGGATGGCTACACCTTC. This encodes CASSPPDREDGYTF.

The rearrangement links TRBV28 to TRBJ1-4; 9 bases match TRBD1. J lost 6 bases, V lost 5 bases, and 7 bases had no gene match. The CDR3 covers 15 residues. Germline V lookup: CDR1 MDHEN, CDR2 SYDVKM. The CDR3 protein is CASSPPGQGHEKLFF. Here the CDR3 DNA reads TGTGCCAGCAGTCCGCCGGGACAGGGACATGAAAAACTGTTTTTT.

J is TRBJ2-1 and V is TRBV27; TRBD1 agrees at 9 bases. The CDR3 sequence is 16 residues long. V was clipped by 2 bases and J by 8 bases; unmatched bases: 10. Per germline, CDR1 MNHEY and CDR2 SMNVEV (reference sequence). As DNA, the CDR3 is TGTGCCAGCAGTTTAAGCCCCGGGACAGGGTACCATGAGCAGTTCTTC. It is translated as CASSLSPGTGYHEQFF.

V is TRBV4-1 and J is TRBJ1-1; D is undetermined. The CDR3 is 13 residues long. Germline CDR1 MGHRA, CDR2 YSYEKL. V lost 1 base, J lost 3 bases, and 6 bases lay in between. The CDR3: CASSQVFDTEAFF. CDR3 sequence (DNA): TGCGCCAGCAGCCAAGTATTTGACACTGAAGCTTTCTTT.

The rearrangement links TRBV2 to TRBJ1-3, with D tentatively TRBD1 (6 bases). The CDR3 contains 13 residues. Per germline, CDR1 SNHLY and CDR2 FYNNEI. The germline V and J ends were trimmed by 9 bases and 1 base, with 10 bases remaining between them. The CDR3 loop is CARKGGSGNTIYF. The CDR3 nucleotides are TGTGCCAGAAAGGGGGGGTCTGGAAACACCATATATTTT.

The chain has TRBV10-1 and TRBJ2-5, with 11 bases identical to TRBD1. With V trimmed by 4 bases and J by 3 bases, 7 bases remained unmatched. Germline CDR1 is WNHNN and CDR2 is SYGVQD (reference sequence). The CDR3 totals 16 residues. The CDR3 loop is CASSAPGQGGKETQYF. DNA of the CDR3: TGCGCCAGCAGTGCTCCGGGACAGGGGGGAAAAGAGACCCAGTACTTC.

The genes are TRBV4-1 and TRBJ1-5; no clear D gene. Trimming pared 3 bases from V and 1 base from J, leaving 10 bases between. Germline V gene data show CDR1 as MGHRA and CDR2 as YSYEKL. The CDR3 totals 15 residues. The CDR3 is CASSHLAGSNQPQHF. In DNA form, the CDR3 reads TGCGCCAGCAGCCACCTAGCGGGCAGCAATCAGCCCCAGCATTTT.

V and J are TRBV11-3 and TRBJ2-1, with 10 bases fitting TRBD2. Germline loops: CDR1 SGHNT, CDR2 YENEEA. V was pared by 5 bases and J by 4 bases, with 5 bases of the junction left unmatched. The CDR3 runs 15 residues. This chain's CDR3 is CASSKGLAAYNEQFF. In DNA, the CDR3 is TGTGCCAGCAGCAAAGGACTAGCGGCATACAATGAGCAGTTCTTC. Supplemented by reference TRBV11-3 and TRBJ2-1, the full variable domain reads EAGVVQSPRYKIIEKKQPVAFWCNPISGHNTLYWYLQNLGQGPELLIRYENEEAVDDSQLPKDRFSAERLKGVDSTLKIQPAELGDSAVYLCASSKGLAAYNEQFFGPGTRLTVL.

This chain connects TRBV6-1 to TRBJ1-1; tentative D call: TRBD1 (5 bases). The ends were cut back, 6 bases at V and 2 bases at J, with 10 bases in the middle. The CDR3 is 13 amino acids. Germline CDR1 is MNHNS and CDR2 is SASEGT. The DNA for the CDR3 is TGTGCCAGCAGAGAGGGACTTAACACTGAAGCTTTCTTT. It encodes CASREGLNTEAFF.